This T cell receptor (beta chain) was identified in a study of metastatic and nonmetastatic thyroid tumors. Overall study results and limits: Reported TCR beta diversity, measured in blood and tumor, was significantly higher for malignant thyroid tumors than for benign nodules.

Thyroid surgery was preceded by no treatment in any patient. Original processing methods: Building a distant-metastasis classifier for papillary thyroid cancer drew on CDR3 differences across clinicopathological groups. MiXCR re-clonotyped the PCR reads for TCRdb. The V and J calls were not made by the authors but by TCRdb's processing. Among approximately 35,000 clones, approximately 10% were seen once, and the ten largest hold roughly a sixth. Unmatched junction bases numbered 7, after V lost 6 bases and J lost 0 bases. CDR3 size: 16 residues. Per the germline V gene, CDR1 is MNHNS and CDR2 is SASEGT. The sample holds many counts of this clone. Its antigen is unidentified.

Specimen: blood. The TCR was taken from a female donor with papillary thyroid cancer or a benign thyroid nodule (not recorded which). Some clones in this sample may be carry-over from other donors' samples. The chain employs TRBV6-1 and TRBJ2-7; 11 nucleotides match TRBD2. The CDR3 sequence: CASRRTSGPSSYEQYF. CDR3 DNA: TGTGCCAGCAGGAGGACTAGCGGGCCAAGCTCCTACGAGCAGTACTTC.